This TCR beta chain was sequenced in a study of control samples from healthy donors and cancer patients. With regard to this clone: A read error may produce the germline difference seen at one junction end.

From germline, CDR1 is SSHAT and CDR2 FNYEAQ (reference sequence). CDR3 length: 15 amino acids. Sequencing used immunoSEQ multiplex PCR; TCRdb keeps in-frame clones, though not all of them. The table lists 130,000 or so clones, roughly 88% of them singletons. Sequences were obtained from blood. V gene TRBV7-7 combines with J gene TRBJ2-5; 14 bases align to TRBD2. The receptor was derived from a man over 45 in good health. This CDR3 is CASSLGLAGEETQYF. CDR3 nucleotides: TGTGCTAGCAGCTTGGGACTAGCGGGGGAAGAGACCCAGTACTTC.